The text below deals with one TCR beta chain. Its antigen remains unknown. Sequencing was performed with immunoSEQ multiplex PCR; in TCRdb, only in-frame clones are kept and a portion is missing. Among roughly 54,000 clones, roughly 84% were seen once, and the ten largest hold over 4%. The sample originates from a study of a mutant IDH1 vaccine in newly diagnosed glioma. Background on the study: In some groups vaccination began 4-6 weeks post-radiotherapy; others received it with temozolomide. General study points: Across multiple MHC alleles, about 95% of patients had vaccine-induced responses.

The time point: week 35, safety follow-up. A single vaccine dose contained 300 ug of mutant IDH1 20-mer peptide, and topical imiquimod was used with it. Donors had new IDH1-mutant astrocytomas of WHO grade 3 or 4 (ATRX-lost). CDR1 SGHNT and CDR2 YENEEA come from the germline V gene. The CDR3 is 15 amino acids. V gave up 0 bases and J gave up 6 bases, with 15 bases separating them. This material consisted of PBMCs, taken from a glioma patient whose treatment included an IDH1 peptide vaccine. The V gene is TRBV11-3, the J gene TRBJ2-7; no definite D call. This TCR came from a woman aged 18-29 years with glioma. CDR3 sequence (DNA): TGTGCCAGCAGCTTAGATCTGGGTGGGAACGGCGAGCAGTACTTC. Translated, it gives CASSLDLGGNGEQYF. Full variable domain (missing parts from reference TRBV11-3 and TRBJ2-7): EAGVVQSPRYKIIEKKQPVAFWCNPISGHNTLYWYLQNLGQGPELLIRYENEEAVDDSQLPKDRFSAERLKGVDSTLKIQPAELGDSAVYLCASSLDLGGNGEQYFGPGTRLTVT.